These T cell receptor beta chains were read from a single sample in a study of Ad26.COV2.S vaccination and SARS-CoV-2 variants. Libraries were prepared by immunoSEQ multiplex PCR; TCRdb keeps only in-frame clonotypes and omits some of them. This table holds 300,000 to 350,000 clones, around 90% found once. The sample was peripheral blood, taken in a trial of Ad26.COV2.S vaccine versus placebo. The receptors come from a person aged 18-65 years who received the Ad26.COV2.S COVID-19 vaccine or a placebo. The CDR3 runs from the conserved cysteine through the conserved F or W. D genes are given only for firm matches. Only part of the rows carry a size: once, few, many, or a class if the clone is expanded.

D gene: TRBD2
V gene: TRBV2
clone size: -
J gene: TRBJ2-3
CDR3 DNA: TGTGCCAGCAGTGAGGCGACTAGCGGGAGCACAGATACGCAGTATTTT
CDR3 protein: CASSEATSGSTDTQYF

D gene: TRBD2
V gene: TRBV3-1/TRBV3-2
clone size: -
J gene: TRBJ2-1
CDR3 DNA: TGTGCCAGCAGCCAAGATTCCCAGCGGGGGACCTACAATGAGCAGTTCTTC
CDR3 protein: CASSQDSQRGTYNEQFF

D gene: -
V gene: TRBV3-1/TRBV3-2
clone size: -
J gene: TRBJ2-1
CDR3 DNA: TGTGCCAGCAGCCCCGCAGGGTTGGAGCAGTTCTTC
CDR3 protein: CASSPAGLEQFF

D gene: TRBD1
V gene: TRBV2
clone size: once
J gene: TRBJ1-1
CDR3 DNA: TGTGCCAGCAGTGAATTAGGACAGGGGAACACTGAAGCTTTCTTT
CDR3 protein: CASSELGQGNTEAFF

D gene: TRBD1
V gene: TRBV7-2
clone size: -
J gene: TRBJ1-2
CDR3 DNA: TGTGCCAGCAGCTTAGCGGGACAGGGAAAAATGTACCGCTACACCTTC
CDR3 protein: CASSLAGQGKMYRYTF

D gene: -
V gene: TRBV27
clone size: -
J gene: TRBJ1-2
CDR3 DNA: TGTGCCAGCAGCCTGGACAGCTCCTATGGCTACACCTTC
CDR3 protein: CASSLDSSYGYTF

D gene: -
V gene: TRBV19
clone size: -
J gene: TRBJ2-2
CDR3 DNA: TGTGCCAGCGGACGGCTGAACACCGGGGAGCTGTTTTTT
CDR3 protein: CASGRLNTGELFF

D gene: -
V gene: TRBV12-5
clone size: -
J gene: TRBJ2-3
CDR3 DNA: TGTGCTAGTGGTTTCTCGACAGGCACAGATACGCAGTATTTT
CDR3 protein: CASGFSTGTDTQYF

D gene: -
V gene: TRBV4-1
clone size: -
J gene: TRBJ1-4
CDR3 DNA: TGCGCCAGCAGCCAAGTAGGTGGAGTAAAACTGTTTTTT
CDR3 protein: CASSQVGGVKLFF

D gene: -
V gene: TRBV27
clone size: once
J gene: TRBJ2-1
CDR3 DNA: TGTGCCAGCAGTTTATTCCCGGCGGATTACAATGAGCAGTTCTTC
CDR3 protein: CASSLFPADYNEQFF

D gene: TRBD2
V gene: TRBV5-4
clone size: -
J gene: TRBJ2-1
CDR3 DNA: TGTGCCAGCAGCTTAGGGACTAGCATCCATGAGCAGTTCTTC
CDR3 protein: CASSLGTSIHEQFF

D gene: -
V gene: TRBV15
clone size: few
J gene: TRBJ1-1
CDR3 DNA: TGTGCCACCAGCAGAGATGAGGGGGGCACGGCGAACACTGAAGCTTTCTTT
CDR3 protein: CATSRDEGGTANTEAFF

D gene: -
V gene: TRBV6-5
clone size: -
J gene: TRBJ2-2
CDR3 DNA: TGTGCCACCTCCAGACAGAACACCGGGGAGCTGTTTTTT
CDR3 protein: CATSRQNTGELFF

D gene: -
V gene: TRBV4-3
clone size: once
J gene: TRBJ1-4
CDR3 DNA: TGCGCCAGCAGCCCGTCTTCCCATGCAACTAATGAAAAACTGTTTTTT
CDR3 protein: CASSPSSHATNEKLFF

D gene: TRBD2
V gene: TRBV7-9
clone size: -
J gene: TRBJ2-2
CDR3 DNA: TGTGCCAGCAGCTCCGGACTAGCGGGAGGGTATGGTGACACCGGGGAGCTGTTTTTT
CDR3 protein: CASSSGLAGGYGDTGELFF

D gene: -
V gene: TRBV15
clone size: -
J gene: TRBJ1-4
CDR3 DNA: TGTGCCACCAGCCGCGGGGAACGGACTCCAACTAATGAAAAACTGTTTTTT
CDR3 protein: CATSRGERTPTNEKLFF

D gene: TRBD1
V gene: TRBV25-1
clone size: -
J gene: TRBJ1-2
CDR3 DNA: TGTGCCAGCAGTGATCAGAACAGGGGCAACTATGGCTACACCTTC
CDR3 protein: CASSDQNRGNYGYTF

D gene: -
V gene: TRBV29-1
clone size: -
J gene: TRBJ1-2
CDR3 DNA: TGCAGCGTTATCGGGGGGGAGTGGGGCTACACCTTC
CDR3 protein: CSVIGGEWGYTF

D gene: -
V gene: TRBV30
clone size: once
J gene: TRBJ1-4
CDR3 DNA: TGTGCCTGGAGCGGAGACGGCGGAAAACTGTTTTTT
CDR3 protein: CAWSGDGGKLFF

D gene: -
V gene: TRBV5-4
clone size: -
J gene: TRBJ2-1
CDR3 DNA: TGTGCCAGCAGCCTCGAGAATGAGCAGTTCTTC
CDR3 protein: CASSLENEQFF

D gene: -
V gene: TRBV27
clone size: -
J gene: TRBJ1-6
CDR3 DNA: TGTGCCAGCAAAACCTCCGCGGGAGTGGGTTCACCCCTCCACTTT
CDR3 protein: CASKTSAGVGSPLHF

D gene: -
V gene: TRBV5-4
clone size: once
J gene: TRBJ2-5
CDR3 DNA: TGTGCCAGCAGCGGCCTCCCCGGCCAAGAGACCCAGTACTTC
CDR3 protein: CASSGLPGQETQYF

D gene: -
V gene: TRBV6-1
clone size: -
J gene: TRBJ1-3
CDR3 DNA: TGTGCCAGCAGTGAATGGCCCGAACCTGGAAACACCATATATTTT
CDR3 protein: CASSEWPEPGNTIYF

D gene: -
V gene: TRBV20-1
clone size: -
J gene: TRBJ1-1
CDR3 DNA: TGCAGTGCTAGTGCCAGCCGTTTTTCCACTGAAGCTTTCTTT
CDR3 protein: CSASASRFSTEAFF

D gene: -
V gene: TRBV5-1
clone size: -
J gene: TRBJ2-3
CDR3 DNA: TGCGCCAGCGGCGAGGGTTCGACAGATACGCAGTATTTT
CDR3 protein: CASGEGSTDTQYF

D gene: TRBD1
V gene: TRBV19
clone size: -
J gene: TRBJ1-2
CDR3 DNA: TGTGCCAGTACCCGACCGACAGGGTCCTATGGCTACACCTTC
CDR3 protein: CASTRPTGSYGYTF

D gene: TRBD1
V gene: TRBV6-1
clone size: -
J gene: TRBJ1-2
CDR3 DNA: TGTGCCAGCAGTGAAGAATGGACAGGGGTATATGGCTACACCTTC
CDR3 protein: CASSEEWTGVYGYTF

D gene: TRBD1
V gene: TRBV12-5
clone size: few
J gene: TRBJ2-1
CDR3 DNA: TGTGCTAGTGGCCCCCCAGGGGGCTACTACAATGAGCAGTTCTTC
CDR3 protein: CASGPPGGYYNEQFF

D gene: -
V gene: TRBV2
clone size: -
J gene: TRBJ1-2
CDR3 DNA: TGTGCCAGTTCCCCCGTGGGGAGGGGCTACACCTTC
CDR3 protein: CASSPVGRGYTF

D gene: -
V gene: TRBV19
clone size: once
J gene: TRBJ2-2
CDR3 DNA: TGTGCCAGTACCCCTACGGGGGTTCCCGGGGAGCTGTTTTTT
CDR3 protein: CASTPTGVPGELFF

D gene: -
V gene: TRBV19
clone size: many
J gene: TRBJ1-1
CDR3 DNA: TGTGCCAGTAGTATTGGACAGACTGAAGCTTTCTTT
CDR3 protein: CASSIGQTEAFF

D gene: TRBD1
V gene: TRBV2
clone size: -
J gene: TRBJ1-5
CDR3 DNA: TGTGCCAGCAGCCTACAGGGGTCTGAGCCCCAGCATTTT
CDR3 protein: CASSLQGSEPQHF

D gene: -
V gene: TRBV28
clone size: -
J gene: TRBJ1-1
CDR3 DNA: TGTGCCAGCAGTCCCCTTATGAACACTGAAGCTTTCTTT
CDR3 protein: CASSPLMNTEAFF

D gene: -
V gene: TRBV4-1
clone size: -
J gene: TRBJ1-1
CDR3 DNA: TGCGCCAGCAGCCCTCCCGGGGCCAACACTGAAGCTTTCTTT
CDR3 protein: CASSPPGANTEAFF

D gene: -
V gene: TRBV7-9
clone size: -
J gene: TRBJ1-1
CDR3 DNA: TGTGCCAGCAGCTTAGCCAGGACGTACACTGAAGCTTTCTTT
CDR3 protein: CASSLARTYTEAFF

D gene: -
V gene: TRBV4-1
clone size: -
J gene: TRBJ1-1
CDR3 DNA: TGCGCCAGCAGCCAAGGTCTGGGGAACACTGAAGCTTTCTTT
CDR3 protein: CASSQGLGNTEAFF

D gene: -
V gene: TRBV9
clone size: -
J gene: TRBJ2-5
CDR3 DNA: TGTGCCAGCAGCGTAGGTGGTCCCACCTCCAGGGAGACCCAGTACTTC
CDR3 protein: CASSVGGPTSRETQYF

D gene: -
V gene: TRBV19
clone size: -
J gene: TRBJ2-3
CDR3 DNA: TGTGCCAGTAGCTCAGGGGTAGGTGGCACAGATACGCAGTATTTT
CDR3 protein: CASSSGVGGTDTQYF

D gene: -
V gene: TRBV27
clone size: -
J gene: TRBJ1-2
CDR3 DNA: TGTGCCAGCAGTTTATCATCAGCCGGTACCTATGGCTACACCTTC
CDR3 protein: CASSLSSAGTYGYTF

D gene: -
V gene: TRBV2
clone size: -
J gene: TRBJ2-2
CDR3 DNA: TGTGCCAGCAGTCGGTCCTCGGGACCCACAAACACCGGGGAGCTGTTTTTT
CDR3 protein: CASSRSSGPTNTGELFF

D gene: -
V gene: TRBV7-9
clone size: -
J gene: TRBJ1-2
CDR3 DNA: TGTGCCAGCAGCTCGCCCGGGGGCTGGAGCTATGGCTACACCTTC
CDR3 protein: CASSSPGGWSYGYTF

D gene: TRBD1
V gene: TRBV15
clone size: -
J gene: TRBJ2-4
CDR3 DNA: TGTGCCACCAGCAGGTACGGACAGGGAGGAAACATTCAGTACTTC
CDR3 protein: CATSRYGQGGNIQYF